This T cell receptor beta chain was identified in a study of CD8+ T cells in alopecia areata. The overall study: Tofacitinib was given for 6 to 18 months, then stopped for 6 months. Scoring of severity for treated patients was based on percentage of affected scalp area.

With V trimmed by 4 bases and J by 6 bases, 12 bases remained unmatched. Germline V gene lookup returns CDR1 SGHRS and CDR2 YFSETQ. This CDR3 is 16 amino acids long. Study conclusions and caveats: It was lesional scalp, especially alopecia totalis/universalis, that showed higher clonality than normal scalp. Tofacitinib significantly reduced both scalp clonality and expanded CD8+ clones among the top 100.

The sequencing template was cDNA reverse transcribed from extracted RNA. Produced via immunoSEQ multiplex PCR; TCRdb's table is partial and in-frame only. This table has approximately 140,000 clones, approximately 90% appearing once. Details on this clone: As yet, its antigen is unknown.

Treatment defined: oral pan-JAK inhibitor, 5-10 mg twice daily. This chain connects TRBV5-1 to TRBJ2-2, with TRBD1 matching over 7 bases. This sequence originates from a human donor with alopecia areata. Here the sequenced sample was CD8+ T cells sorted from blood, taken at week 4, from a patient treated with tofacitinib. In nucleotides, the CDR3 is TGCGCCAGCAGCCCGGGACAGATAAACCCCGCCGGGGAGCTGTTTTTT. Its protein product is CASSPGQINPAGELFF.